The T cell receptor beta chain described here comes from a study of shared clonotypes between healthy human individuals. The study's findings and limits: Relative to clonotypes present in all four donors, those not shared had lower generation probabilities.

With respect to this clone: Its antigen is currently unknown.

The assay was run at deep level. Here immunoSEQ multiplex PCR was the method, and the copy in TCRdb shows in-frame clones only, minus some. The table lists 950,000 to 1,200,000 clones, around 77% of them singletons, with more than 0.85% in the top ten. A CD45RA+ naive subset and a CD45RA-negative memory subset were split from CD4+ cells. Germline V gives CDR1 SGHRS, CDR2 YFSETQ. The CDR3 contains 14 residues. The V and J ends lost 1 base and 5 bases respectively, with 11 bases between them. The chain combines TRBV5-1 with TRBJ2-3; D not resolved. Sequencing was performed on memory CD4+ T cells from PBMCs. Subset in this sample: CD45RA-negative fraction. The sequence was collected from a man between 18 and 35 years old in good health. Some clones in this sample may be carry-over from other donors' samples. CDR3 amino acids: CASSLSEPRDTQYF. Written as DNA, the CDR3 is TGCGCCAGCAGCTTGTCTGAGCCTCGAGATACGCAGTATTTT.